This TCR beta chain was documented in a study of Ad26.COV2.S vaccination and SARS-CoV-2 variants. The CDR3 spans 17 residues. Trimming pared 3 bases from V and 1 base from J, leaving 19 bases between. Germline-derived CDR1 and CDR2 are SGHVS and FQNEAQ. The repertoire was sequenced with immunoSEQ multiplex PCR; TCRdb's copy has only in-frame clones and lacks some. This sample carries about 320,000 clones, roughly 80% of them seen once, and the ten largest clones take roughly 2%. Indicated treatment: about 20 received Ad26.COV2.S at low or high dose, single or two shots; about 5 received placebo; per-sample allocation not given. Day 63 after the first vaccine or placebo injection was the time point for sampling. Cohort 1b enrolled adults aged 18-55 years in Boston.

This clonotype originated in a person between 18 and 65 years old who received the Ad26.COV2.S COVID-19 vaccine or a placebo. The sequenced sample was peripheral blood, obtained in a trial of Ad26.COV2.S vaccine versus placebo. The J gene is TRBJ2-7, the V gene TRBV7-8, with D possibly TRBD1 on 6 matching bases. As DNA, the CDR3 is TGTGCCAGCAGCTTTAGTGTGAGGACAGAGCCATCCTACGAGCAGTACTTC. Its translation: CASSFSVRTEPSYEQYF.